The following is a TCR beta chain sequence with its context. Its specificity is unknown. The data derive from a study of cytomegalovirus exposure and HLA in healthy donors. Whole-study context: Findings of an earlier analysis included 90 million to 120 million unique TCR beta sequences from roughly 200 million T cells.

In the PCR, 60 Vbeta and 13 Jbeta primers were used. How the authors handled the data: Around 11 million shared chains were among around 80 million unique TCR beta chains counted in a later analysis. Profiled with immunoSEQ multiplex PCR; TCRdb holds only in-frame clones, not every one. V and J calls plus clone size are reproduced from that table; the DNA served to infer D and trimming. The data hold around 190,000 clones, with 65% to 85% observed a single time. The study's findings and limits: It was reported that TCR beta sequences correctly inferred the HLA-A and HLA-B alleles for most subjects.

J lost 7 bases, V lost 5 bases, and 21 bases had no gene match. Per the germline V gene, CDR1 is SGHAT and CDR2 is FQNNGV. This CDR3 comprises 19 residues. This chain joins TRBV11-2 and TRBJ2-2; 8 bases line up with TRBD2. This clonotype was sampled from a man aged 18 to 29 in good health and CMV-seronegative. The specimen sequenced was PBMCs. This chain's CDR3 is CASSPWWKRENGEGGELFF. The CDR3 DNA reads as TGTGCCAGCAGCCCCTGGTGGAAGCGGGAGAATGGGGAGGGCGGGGAGCTGTTTTTT.